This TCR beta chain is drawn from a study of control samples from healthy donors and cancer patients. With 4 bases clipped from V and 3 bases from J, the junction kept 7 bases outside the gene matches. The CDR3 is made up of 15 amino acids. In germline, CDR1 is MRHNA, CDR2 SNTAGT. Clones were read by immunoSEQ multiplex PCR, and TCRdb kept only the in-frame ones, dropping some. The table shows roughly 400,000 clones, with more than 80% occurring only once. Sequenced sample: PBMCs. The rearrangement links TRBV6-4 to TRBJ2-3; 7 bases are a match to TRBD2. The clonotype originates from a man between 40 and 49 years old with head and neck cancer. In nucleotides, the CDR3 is TGTGCCAGCAGTGTCGGGACTAACCCGACAGATACGCAGTATTTT. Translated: CASSVGTNPTDTQYF.